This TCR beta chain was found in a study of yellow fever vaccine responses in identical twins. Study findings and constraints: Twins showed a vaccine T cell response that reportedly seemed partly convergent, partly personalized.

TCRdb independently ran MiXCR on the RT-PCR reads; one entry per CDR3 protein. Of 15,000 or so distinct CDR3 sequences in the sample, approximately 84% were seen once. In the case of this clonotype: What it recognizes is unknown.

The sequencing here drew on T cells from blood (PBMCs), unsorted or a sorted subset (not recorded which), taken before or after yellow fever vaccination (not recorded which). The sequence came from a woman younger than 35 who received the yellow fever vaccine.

CDR3 nucleotides: TGTGCCAGCAGCGCCTCCGGGACTAGCGGCAACAATGAGCAGTTCTTC. This gives the protein CASSASGTSGNNEQFF. This chain links TRBV7-6 with TRBJ2-1; 11 nucleotides line up with TRBD2. With 5 bases clipped from V and 5 bases from J, the junction kept 8 bases outside the gene matches. Germline assignment: CDR1 SGHVS and CDR2 FNYEAQ. This CDR3 spans 16 amino acids.